This TCR beta chain emerged from a study of blood T cell repertoires in COVID-19. Looking at the study overall: COVID-19 samples from acute and convalescent phases originated in the United States, Italy and Spain.

Only in-frame clones appear in the TCRdb table, and some are missing; sequencing was by immunoSEQ multiplex PCR. The table has roughly 260,000 clones, 75% to 90% seen once. Germline V CDR1 and CDR2: MNHEY, SVGAGI. V lost 8 bases to trimming and J lost 9 bases, with 14 bases between them. The CDR3 is made up of 12 amino acids. The receptor's source is a woman aged 40 to 50 with acute or convalescent COVID-19. What was sequenced was peripheral blood. V and J are TRBV6-5 and TRBJ2-1; D not resolved. This chain's CDR3 is CASAKISGEQFF. The CDR3 DNA is TGTGCCAGCGCCAAAATTAGTGGTGAGCAGTTCTTC.